This record covers a single TCR beta chain. The CDR3 is made up of 15 amino acids. V lost 7 bases and J lost 5; bases outside the gene matches: 6. Per germline, CDR1 LGHNA and CDR2 YNFKEQ. TCRdb keeps only in-frame clones here, not all; method: immunoSEQ multiplex PCR. Of roughly 260,000 clones listed, 83% were seen once; the top ten hold 3.5% to 4%. The sample belongs to a study of blood T cell repertoires in COVID-19. The sample comprised PBMCs or T cells enriched from blood (not recorded which). This sequence originates from a woman between 40 and 50 years old who had been exposed to COVID-19. V and J are TRBV4-2 and TRBJ2-1, with 12 bases matching TRBD2. In DNA, the CDR3 is TGTGCCAGCACCCTAAGGACTAGCGGGGACAATGAGCAGTTCTTC. Translating gives CASTLRTSGDNEQFF.